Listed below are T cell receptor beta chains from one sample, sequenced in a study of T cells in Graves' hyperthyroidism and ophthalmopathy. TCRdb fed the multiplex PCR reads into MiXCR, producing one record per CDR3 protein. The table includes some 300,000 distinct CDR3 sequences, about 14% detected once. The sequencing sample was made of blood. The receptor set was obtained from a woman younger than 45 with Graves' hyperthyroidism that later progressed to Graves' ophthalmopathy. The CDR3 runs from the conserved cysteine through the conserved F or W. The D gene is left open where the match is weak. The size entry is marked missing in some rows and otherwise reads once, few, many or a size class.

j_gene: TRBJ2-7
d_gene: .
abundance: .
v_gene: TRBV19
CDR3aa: CASSGAPNYEQYF
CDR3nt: TGTGCCAGTAGTGGTGCTCCCAACTACGAGCAGTACTTC

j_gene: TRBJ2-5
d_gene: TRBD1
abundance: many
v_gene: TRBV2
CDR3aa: CASSEALTGGIRETQYF
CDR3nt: TGTGCCAGCAGTGAAGCGCTGACAGGGGGTATACGGGAGACCCAGTACTTC

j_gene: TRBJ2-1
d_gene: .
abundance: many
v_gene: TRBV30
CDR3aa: CAWSVVEQFF
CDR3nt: TGTGCCTGGAGTGTAGTTGAGCAGTTCTTC

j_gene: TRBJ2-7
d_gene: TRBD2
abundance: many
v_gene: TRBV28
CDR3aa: CASSLDIAGAGSYEQYF
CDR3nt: TGTGCCAGCAGCTTAGATATAGCGGGGGCTGGCTCCTACGAGCAGTACTTC

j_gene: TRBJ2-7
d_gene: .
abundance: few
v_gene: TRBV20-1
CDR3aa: CSARLAGAAGRSYEQYF
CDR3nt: TGCAGTGCTAGACTTGCGGGTGCGGCGGGCCGATCCTACGAGCAGTACTTC

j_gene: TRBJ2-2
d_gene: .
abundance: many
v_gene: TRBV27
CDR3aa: CASSLRTTGELFF
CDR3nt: TGTGCCAGCAGTTTGCGCACTACCGGGGAGCTGTTTTTT

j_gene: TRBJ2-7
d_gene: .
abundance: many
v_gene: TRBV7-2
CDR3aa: CASSLARIIDRSSYEQYF
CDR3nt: TGTGCCAGCAGCTTAGCGAGAATTATAGACAGGTCCTCCTACGAGCAGTACTTC

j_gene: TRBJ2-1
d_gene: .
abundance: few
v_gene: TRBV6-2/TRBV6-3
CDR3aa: CASSPFISSYNEQFF
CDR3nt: TGTGCCAGCAGCCCATTCATTAGCTCCTACAATGAGCAGTTCTTC

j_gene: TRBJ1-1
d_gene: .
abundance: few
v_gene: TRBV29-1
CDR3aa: CSEPVKNTEAFF
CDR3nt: TGCAGCGAACCAGTTAAGAACACTGAAGCTTTCTTT

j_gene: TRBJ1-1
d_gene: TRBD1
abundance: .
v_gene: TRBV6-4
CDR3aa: CASSRDRVNTEAFF
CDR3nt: TGTGCCAGCAGTCGTGACAGGGTGAACACTGAAGCTTTCTTT